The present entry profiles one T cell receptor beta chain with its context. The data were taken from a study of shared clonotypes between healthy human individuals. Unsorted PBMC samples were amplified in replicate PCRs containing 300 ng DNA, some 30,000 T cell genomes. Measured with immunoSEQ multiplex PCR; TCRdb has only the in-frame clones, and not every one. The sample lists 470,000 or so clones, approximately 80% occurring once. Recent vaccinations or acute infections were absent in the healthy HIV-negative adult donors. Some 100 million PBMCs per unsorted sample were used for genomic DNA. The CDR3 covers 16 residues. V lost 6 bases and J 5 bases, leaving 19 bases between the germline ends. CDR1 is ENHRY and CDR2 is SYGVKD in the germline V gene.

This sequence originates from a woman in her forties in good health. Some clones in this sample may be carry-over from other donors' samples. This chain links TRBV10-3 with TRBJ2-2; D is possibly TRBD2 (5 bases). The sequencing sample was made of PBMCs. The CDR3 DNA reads TGTGCCATCAGCAGACTGCCTAATGGAGGTACCGGGGAGCTGTTTTTT. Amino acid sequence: CAISRLPNGGTGELFF.